What follows are 25 T cell receptor beta chains derived from one specimen sequenced in a study of regulatory T cells in long-lasting Graves disease. Arm-PCR of CDR3 regions with iRepertoire HTBI primers generated TCR beta libraries. TCRdb re-called the multiplex PCR reads with MiXCR, one entry per CDR3 protein. Among about 300,000 distinct CDR3 sequences listed, roughly 18% were seen once. Noted time point: newly diagnosed GD, antithyroid drugs for less than 3 months. Construction of the TCR library relied on RNA isolated from PBMCs. This specimen was peripheral blood mononuclear cells (PBMCs), taken at new diagnosis, from a patient treated with antithyroid drugs. The receptors here all came from a female donor with Graves disease.

This clonotype was counted at least ten times. This chain joins TRBV7-9 and TRBJ2-2; 7 bases fit TRBD2. Per germline, CDR1 SEHNR and CDR2 FQNEAQ (reference sequence). Unmatched junction bases numbered 13, after V lost 0 bases and J lost 6 bases. This CDR3 is built from 18 residues. The CDR3 spells CASSLAVGLSLDSGELFF. DNA for the CDR3: TGTGCCAGCAGCTTAGCGGTGGGACTATCCTTAGACTCCGGGGAGCTGTTTTTT.

Comment on this clonotype: A much more abundant neighbour one base away suggests this may be a read error. This chain connects TRBV5-4 to TRBJ1-5, with D tentatively TRBD1 (6 bases). Germline loops: CDR1 SGHNT, CDR2 YYREEE (reference sequence). There are 16 residues in the CDR3. The CDR3 region is CASSSGHRNSNRPQHF. CDR3 nucleotides: TGTGCCAGCAGCTCGGGACACCGGAATAGCAATCGGCCCCAGCATTTT. Supplemented by reference TRBV5-4 and TRBJ1-5, the full variable domain reads ETGVTQSPTHLIKTRGQQVTLRCSSQSGHNTVSWYQQALGQGPQFIFQYYREEENGRGNFPPRFSGLQFPNYSSELNVNALELDDSALYLCASSSGHRNSNRPQHFGDGTRLSIL.

V gene TRBV20-1 combines with J gene TRBJ2-7, with 8 bases lining up with TRBD1. Unmatched junction bases numbered 16, after V lost 0 bases and J lost 6 bases. Germline V gene lookup returns CDR1 DFQATT and CDR2 SNEGSKA (reference sequence). The CDR3 runs to 17 residues. The CDR3 DNA reads TGCAGTGCTAGAGACCTGAGGAGGGGACAGGCCCAGGGCGAGCAGTACTTC. As protein: CSARDLRRGQAQGEQYF.

This clonotype has at least ten counts. The rearrangement joins TRBV11-3 to TRBJ2-2; D ambiguous. Trimming stripped 5 bases from V and 5 bases from J, with 15 bases between. The CDR3 runs 15 residues. Germline V gives CDR1 SGHNT, CDR2 YENEEA. This chain's CDR3 is CASSPAGPQTGELFF. In DNA form, the CDR3 reads TGTGCCAGCAGCCCCGCCGGGCCGCAAACCGGGGAGCTGTTTTTT.

Comment on this clonotype: With only one base between it and a far larger clone, this is likely a read error. The chain couples TRBV12-5 to TRBJ2-5, with 13 bases lining up with TRBD2. V lost 0 bases to trimming and J lost 11 bases; unmatched junction nucleotides: 21. The CDR3 runs to 20 residues. Germline loops: CDR1 LGHNT, CDR2 FRNRAP. CDR3 residues: CASGLVHGTSGMISYNEQYF. The CDR3 DNA sequence: TGTGCTAGTGGTTTGGTACATGGGACTAGCGGGATGATCTCCTACAATGAGCAGTACTTC. The full variable domain, with the rest looked up from reference TRBV12-5 and TRBJ2-5, is DARVTQTPRHKVTEMGQEVTMRCQPILGHNTVFWYRQTMMQGLELLAYFRNRAPLDDSGMPKDRFSAEMPDATLATLKIQPSEPRDSAVYFCASGLVHGTSGMISYNEQYFGPGTRLLVL.

This clonotype was seen at least ten times. The V and J genes are TRBV7-9 and TRBJ2-5; D unresolved. Germline CDR1 and CDR2: SEHNR and FQNEAQ (reference sequence). The CDR3 is 15 residues long. Trimming stripped 3 bases from V and 0 bases from J, with 11 bases between. CDR3 DNA: TGTGCCAGCAGCTTGCTGGAACAGTACCAAGAGACCCAGTACTTC. Protein product: CASSLLEQYQETQYF.

In this sample, this clonotype turned up many times. This chain connects TRBV2 to TRBJ2-3; tentative D call: TRBD1 (6 bases). V was clipped by 5 bases and J by 0 bases, with 15 bases between them. The CDR3 length is 16 residues. Germline-derived CDR1 and CDR2 are SNHLY and FYNNEI. Here the CDR3 reads CASSLTGNPSTDTQYF. In DNA, the CDR3 is TGTGCCAGCAGTCTTACAGGGAACCCAAGCACAGATACGCAGTATTTT.

The V call is TRBV20-1, the J call TRBJ2-3; TRBD2 agrees at 11 bases. Per germline, CDR1 DFQATT and CDR2 SNEGSKA (reference sequence). The CDR3 has 14 amino acids. The V segment lost 6 bases and the J segment 7 bases; nucleotides outside the gene matches: 9. CDR3 bases: TGCAGTGCCATAAGCCTAGCGGGAGGATATACGCAGTATTTT. This sequence encodes CSAISLAGGYTQYF.

The V and J genes are TRBV12-3 or TRBV12-4 and TRBJ2-1; TRBD2 matches at 8 bases. The CDR3 is 13 amino acids. V was pared by 5 bases and J by 13 bases, with 10 bases of the junction left unmatched. The CDR3 spells CASSRAGTSAQFF. DNA for the CDR3: TGTGCCAGCAGTAGAGCCGGGACTAGTGCCCAGTTCTTC.

Many counts were recorded for this clonotype. This rearrangement joins TRBV19 to TRBJ2-7, with 9 bases that match TRBD2. CDR3 size: 16 residues. With 3 bases clipped from V and 2 bases from J, the junction kept 8 bases outside the gene matches. Germline values: CDR1 LNHDA, CDR2 SQIVND (reference sequence). The CDR3 spells CASSIPSSGATYEQYF. CDR3 DNA: TGTGCCAGTAGTATCCCGTCTAGCGGGGCGACCTACGAGCAGTACTTC.

On this clonotype itself: Sequence at one end of the junction differs from germline and may be a read error. The chain joins TRBV5-1 to TRBJ2-7; no definite D call. Per germline, CDR1 SGHRS and CDR2 YFSETQ. The CDR3 covers 13 residues. The CDR3 region is CASSLWSSYEQYF. The DNA of the CDR3 is TGTGCCAGCAGCTTGTGGAGCTCCTACGAGCAGTACTTC.

This clonotype was found a few times. The chain combines TRBV12-3 or TRBV12-4 with TRBJ2-3; TRBD1 matches 7 bases. The CDR3 has 12 residues. The V gene end was trimmed by 4 bases and the J gene end by 14 bases; junction bases not matched to a gene: 9. CDR3: CASSSGQPSPYF. The CDR3 nucleotides are TGTGCCAGCAGTTCGGGACAGCCAAGCCCGTATTTT.

CDR3: CASSDGLAGAHSYNEQFF. The CDR3 DNA follows: TGTGCCAGCAGTGACGGACTAGCGGGAGCCCACTCCTACAATGAGCAGTTCTTC. The V gene is TRBV2, the J gene TRBJ2-1, with 13 bases aligning to TRBD2. Germline trimming cut 3 bases from V and 0 bases from J; bases unmatched to any gene: 5. The CDR3 spans 18 residues. The germline V gene encodes CDR1 SNHLY and CDR2 FYNNEI.

This clonotype was seen a few times. The chain is built from TRBV24-1 and TRBJ2-7, with TRBD1 as a possible D gene (6 bases). The CDR3 spans 16 residues. V lost 1 base to trimming and J lost 2 bases, with 14 bases between them. In germline, CDR1 is KGHDR, CDR2 SFDVKD. CDR3 DNA: TGTGCCACCAGTGATTTCAGCGAGCAGGGGACCTACGAGCAGTACTTC. This codes for CATSDFSEQGTYEQYF.

The CDR3 nucleotides read TGTGCCAGCAGTTTTAATAGGGACACTGAAGCTTTCTTT. Translating it yields CASSFNRDTEAFF. This sequence joins TRBV27 and TRBJ1-1, with D unresolved. Per germline, CDR1 MNHEY and CDR2 SMNVEV (reference sequence). The CDR3 totals 13 residues. Trimming left V 3 bases short and J 3 bases short, with 8 bases between.

The table lists this clonotype with many counts. This chain uses TRBV3-1 with TRBJ1-1; 7 bases map to TRBD1. Trimming took 10 bases from V and 0 from J; bases not matched to a gene: 8. CDR1 is LGHDT, CDR2 YNNKEL, per germline (reference sequence). The CDR3 loop spans 14 amino acids. The CDR3 sequence is CATKGDSMNTEAFF. The CDR3 nucleotides read TGTGCCACCAAGGGGGACAGCATGAACACTGAAGCTTTCTTT. Full variable domain (remainder filled in from reference TRBV3-1 and TRBJ1-1): DTAVSQTPKYLVTQMGNDKSIKCEQNLGHDTMYWYKQDSKKFLKIMFSYNNKELIINETVPNRFSPKSPDKAHLNLHINSLELGDSAVYFCATKGDSMNTEAFFGQGTRLTVV.

With respect to this clonotype: A far larger clone is just one base off, so this is likely a read error. The conserved phenylalanine or tryptophan normally closing the CDR3 is absent here, so this likely arose from a read error. V and J are TRBV12-3 or TRBV12-4 and TRBJ2-1, with TRBD1 matching 7 bases. The CDR3 consists of 13 residues. J was trimmed by 6 bases and V by 5 bases; bases with no gene match: 4. CDR3 nucleotides: TGTGCCAGCAGTGTCGACAGGGTCAATGAGCAGTTCTGC. This sequence encodes CASSVDRVNEQFC.

The CDR3 region has the DNA TGCGCCAGCAGCCCCGTAGGTGAGGCGGGAGATACGCAGTATTTT. It codes for CASSPVGEAGDTQYF. The chain carries TRBV5-1 and TRBJ2-3; perhaps TRBD2 as D (5 bases). V shed 4 bases and J shed 5 bases, with 17 bases lying between them. The CDR3 covers 15 residues. The germline V gene has CDR1 SGHRS and CDR2 YFSETQ.

This chain connects TRBV5-5 to TRBJ2-7; D is uncertain. V lost 0 bases, J lost 5 bases, and 9 bases lay in between. Germline assignment: CDR1 SGHKS and CDR2 YYEKEE (reference sequence). The CDR3 sequence is 13 residues long. The CDR3, as DNA: TGTGCCAGCAGCTTGGTCTGGGAAAACGAGCAGTACTTC. Translated: CASSLVWENEQYF. The complete variable domain, with remaining parts taken from reference TRBV5-5 and TRBJ2-7, reads DAGVTQSPTHLIKTRGQQVTLRCSPISGHKSVSWYQQVLGQGPQFIFQYYEKEERGRGNFPDRFSARQFPNYSSELNVNALLLGDSALYLCASSLVWENEQYFGPGTRLTVT.

J is TRBJ2-1 and V is TRBV2; D not certain. CDR3 size: 14 residues. Trimming removed 8 bases from V and 0 bases from J, with 11 bases in between. Germline CDR1 reads SNHLY; CDR2 reads FYNNEI. CDR3 nucleotides: TGTGCCAGCGGTGCGGTTAGCTCCTACAATGAGCAGTTCTTC. It specifies CASGAVSSYNEQFF.

This clonotype was detected ten times or more. The rearrangement links TRBV6-2 or TRBV6-3 to TRBJ2-3, with a possible D match to TRBD1 (5 bases). The CDR3 is 14 residues long. Trimming shortened V by 5 bases and J by 4 bases, and 13 bases separated the two germline ends. Germline CDR1 MNHEY, CDR2 SVGEGT. The CDR3 sequence is CASSEFRESDTQYF. As DNA, the CDR3 is TGTGCCAGCAGTGAATTCAGGGAATCAGATACGCAGTATTTT.

The genes are TRBV2 and TRBJ2-3; D possibly uses TRBD1 or TRBD2 (6 bases each). With the DNA end fitting TRBJ2-5 better, the J assignment may be wrong. Germline V lookup: CDR1 SNHLY, CDR2 FYNNEI. CDR3 length: 14 residues. The CDR3 loop reads CASRKGGPFETQYF. The CDR3 nucleotides read TGTGCCAGCAGAAAAGGGGGGCCGTTCGAGACCCAGTACTTC.

Ten or more counts support this clonotype. The chain combines TRBV6-5 with TRBJ1-1; the D is unclear. Trimming cost V 0 bases and J 0 bases, with 11 bases left between them. CDR1 MNHEY and CDR2 SVGAGI come from the germline V gene. The CDR3 loop spans 16 amino acids. The CDR3 loop reads CASSYSFLRMNTEAFF. The CDR3 nucleotides read TGTGCCAGCAGTTACTCTTTCCTCCGTATGAACACTGAAGCTTTCTTT.

The rearrangement links TRBV2 to TRBJ2-1; 10 bases fit TRBD1. The CDR3 totals 15 residues. V shed 5 bases and J 2 bases; nucleotides not matched to a gene: 3. Germline loops: CDR1 SNHLY, CDR2 FYNNEI. As DNA, the CDR3 is TGTGCCAGCAGTTCGACAGGGGGCGCCTACAATGAGCAGTTCTTC. This sequence encodes CASSSTGGAYNEQFF.

Many counts were recorded for this clonotype. This chain uses TRBV18 with TRBJ2-3; D remains unclear. The CDR3 sequence is 12 residues long. The ends were cut back, 6 bases at V and 4 bases at J, with 8 bases in the middle. CDR1 is KGHSH and CDR2 is LQKENI in the germline V gene. The CDR3 nucleotides are TGTGCCAGCTCTCCCACCGCAGATACGCAGTATTTT. It encodes CASSPTADTQYF.